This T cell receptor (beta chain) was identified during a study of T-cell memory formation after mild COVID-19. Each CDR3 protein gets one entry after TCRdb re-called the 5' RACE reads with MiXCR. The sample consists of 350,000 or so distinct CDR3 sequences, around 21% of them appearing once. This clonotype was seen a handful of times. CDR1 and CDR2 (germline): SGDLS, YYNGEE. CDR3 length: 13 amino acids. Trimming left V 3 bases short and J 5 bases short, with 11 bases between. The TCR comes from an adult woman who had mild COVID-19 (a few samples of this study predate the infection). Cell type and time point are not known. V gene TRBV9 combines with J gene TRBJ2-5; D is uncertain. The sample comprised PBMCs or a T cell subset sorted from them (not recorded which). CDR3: CASSDLRSETQYF. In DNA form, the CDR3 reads TGTGCCAGCAGCGACCTCAGGTCGGAGACCCAGTACTTC.